These 20 T cell receptor beta chains share one sample of origin, sequenced in a study of T cells in Graves' hyperthyroidism and ophthalmopathy. TCR beta CDR3 regions were amplified from RNA transcripts. Initially, a first-round RT-PCR of the TCR CDR3 employed the HTBI primer set. MiXCR was run by TCRdb on the multiplex PCR reads, yielding one entry per CDR3 protein. The repertoire holds around 350,000 distinct CDR3 sequences, with about a sixth as singletons. The sequenced sample was blood. The receptors were sampled from a woman between 25 and 40 years old with Graves' hyperthyroidism that later progressed to Graves' ophthalmopathy.

V and J are TRBV24-1 and TRBJ2-2; 12 bases are shared with TRBD2. CDR3 length: 15 amino acids. Unmatched junction bases numbered 6, after V lost 9 bases and J lost 5 bases. The germline CDR1 and CDR2 sequences are KGHDR and SFDVKD. The CDR3 bases are TGTGCCACCGCTAGCGGGGGGGTTCCTACCGGGGAGCTGTTTTTT. Protein sequence: CATASGGVPTGELFF.

This clonotype turned up a few times. The chain couples TRBV25-1 to TRBJ1-4; TRBD1 is a possible D gene (6 bases). Deletions cut 3 bases from V and 4 bases from J, with 18 bases between. The CDR3 length is 17 residues. In germline, CDR1 is MGHDK, CDR2 SYGVNS. The CDR3 protein is CASSDSGSGAVNEKLFF. The CDR3 DNA reads as TGTGCCAGCAGTGATTCTGGTTCAGGGGCGGTTAATGAAAAACTGTTTTTT.

The chain has TRBV7-6 and TRBJ2-1; 9 nucleotides align to TRBD2. The germline V gene has CDR1 SGHVS and CDR2 FNYEAQ. The CDR3 extends over 16 amino acids. The ends lost 1 base at V and 7 bases at J; junction bases unmatched: 8. This CDR3 reads CASSLEGTSKVNEQFF. The CDR3 nucleotides are TGTGCCAGCAGCTTAGAGGGGACTAGCAAGGTGAATGAGCAGTTCTTC.

This clonotype was seen repeatedly, ten times or more. This sequence joins TRBV10-3 and TRBJ2-7; no clear D. Germline V gene lookup returns CDR1 ENHRY and CDR2 SYGVKD. The CDR3 length is 11 residues. V was shortened by 1 base and J by 4 bases, with 2 bases between the two germline ends. In DNA form, the CDR3 reads TGTGCCATCAGTGAGTATTACGAGCAGTACTTC. The encoded protein is CAISEYYEQYF.

This clonotype was seen many times. The chain combines TRBV29-1 with TRBJ1-5; D ambiguous. This CDR3 contains 12 residues. CDR1 and CDR2 from the germline V gene are SQVTM and ANQGSEA. Trimming shortened V by 5 bases and J by 4 bases, and 9 bases separated the two germline ends. CDR3 protein: CSVMIGNQPQHF. For the CDR3, the DNA is TGCAGCGTTATGATAGGGAATCAGCCCCAGCATTTT. Looking up the rest from reference TRBV29-1 and TRBJ1-5 gives the full variable domain: SAVISQKPSRDICQRGTSLTIQCQVDSQVTMMFWYRQQPGQSLTLIATANQGSEATYESGFVIDKFPISRPNLTFSTLTVSNMSPEDSSIYLCSVMIGNQPQHFGDGTRLSIL.

This clonotype showed up many times. The V and J genes are TRBV10-3 and TRBJ2-3, with 8 nucleotides matching TRBD1. J was trimmed by 3 bases and V by 4 bases; bases with no gene match: 12. Germline V gene data show CDR1 as ENHRY and CDR2 as SYGVKD. This CDR3 is 17 amino acids long. The CDR3 spells CAISAQGRTGSTDTQYF. The CDR3 nucleotides read TGTGCCATCAGTGCCCAAGGCCGGACAGGGAGTACAGATACGCAGTATTTT.

This clonotype has just a few counts. The V call is TRBV6-1, the J call TRBJ1-3, with 7 bases matching TRBD1. In germline, CDR1 is MNHNS, CDR2 SASEGT. The CDR3 runs to 15 residues. V lost 7 bases and J lost 4; bases outside the gene matches: 10. CDR3 in amino acids: CASTLTTGAGNTIYF. The DNA for the CDR3 is TGTGCCAGCACCCTAACCACAGGGGCCGGAAACACCATATATTTT.

This clonotype has a count of ten or more. The chain carries TRBV4-1 and TRBJ1-2, with D tentatively TRBD1 (6 bases). Germline loops: CDR1 MGHRA, CDR2 YSYEKL. V lost 1 base and J lost 7, with 13 bases in between. The CDR3 is 14 amino acids. CDR3 in DNA: TGCGCCAGCAGCCAAGTGGGGGGCCGGGCTGGCTACACCTTC. It translates to CASSQVGGRAGYTF.

This rearrangement joins TRBV28 to TRBJ2-1, with 7 bases identical to TRBD1. The CDR3 consists of 16 residues. The junction had 9 bases not matched to a gene; V was cut back by 6 bases and J by 1 base. Germline CDR1 is MDHEN and CDR2 is SYDVKM. Here the CDR3 reads CASRGTVAGSYNEQFF. CDR3 DNA sequence: TGTGCCAGCAGGGGGACAGTAGCAGGGTCCTACAATGAGCAGTTCTTC. Based on the CDR3 plus reference TRBV28 and TRBJ2-1, the full variable domain is DVKVTQSSRYLVKRTGEKVFLECVQDMDHENMFWYRQDPGLGLRLIYFSYDVKMKEKGDIPEGYSVSREKKERFSLILESASTNQTSMYLCASRGTVAGSYNEQFFGPGTRLTVL.

In this sample, this clonotype turned up many times. The chain is built from TRBV28 and TRBJ2-1; 12 positions match TRBD2. Germline V gene sequence: CDR1 MDHEN, CDR2 SYDVKM. J gave up 4 bases and V 1 base, and 14 bases lay outside the gene matches. The CDR3 sequence is 20 residues long. The CDR3 is CASSLSATSGGRRLYNEQFF. For the CDR3, the DNA is TGTGCCAGCAGTTTATCCGCGACTAGCGGGGGCCGCCGACTGTACAATGAGCAGTTCTTC.

A note on this clonotype: This may stem from a read error, because a much larger clone lies one nucleotide away. The J gene is TRBJ1-2, the V gene TRBV12-3 or TRBV12-4; no clear D. The length of the CDR3 is 13 residues. The V end lost 5 bases, the J end lost 4 bases, and 11 bases lay between the germline ends. The DNA for the CDR3 is TGTGCCAGCAGTGATTACAGTAGCTATGGCTACACCTTC. Translating it yields CASSDYSSYGYTF.

This clonotype appeared many times. J is TRBJ2-3 and V is TRBV10-2; D gene unclear. V gave up 7 bases and J gave up 5 bases, with 19 bases separating them. This CDR3 has 15 residues. Per germline, CDR1 WSHSY and CDR2 SAAADI. The CDR3 region is CASTYLNELGDTQYF. The CDR3 DNA sequence: TGCGCCAGCACGTACTTGAACGAGCTGGGAGATACGCAGTATTTT.

This chain connects TRBV2 to TRBJ2-3, with D possibly matching TRBD2 (5 bases). This CDR3 region has 16 residues. The V end lost 3 bases, the J end lost 1 base, and 14 bases lay between the germline ends. Per germline, CDR1 SNHLY and CDR2 FYNNEI. CDR3 region: CASSDRDGERTDTQYF. CDR3 in DNA: TGTGCCAGCAGTGACCGTGACGGGGAGCGCACAGATACGCAGTATTTT.

This clonotype is judged medium-sized. The V and J genes are TRBV20-1 and TRBJ2-3, with D unresolved. CDR3 size: 16 residues. Trimming took 0 bases from V and 4 from J, leaving 17 bases between them. The germline V gene has CDR1 DFQATT and CDR2 SNEGSKA (reference sequence). The CDR3 reads CSARDALNHGSDTQYF. The CDR3 region has the DNA TGCAGTGCTAGAGATGCCCTAAACCACGGGTCAGATACGCAGTATTTT.

This clonotype was seen at least ten times. This chain joins TRBV10-3 and TRBJ2-7, with D perhaps matching TRBD2 (7 bases). V lost 8 bases and J 7 bases, leaving 18 bases between the germline ends. The CDR3 is 13 amino acids. Germline V gene sequence: CDR1 ENHRY, CDR2 SYGVKD. The CDR3 reads CAIGGGPSAEQYF. The CDR3 bases are TGTGCCATCGGGGGGGGGCCCTCCGCGGAGCAGTACTTC.

This clonotype has a count of ten or more. The chain couples TRBV18 to TRBJ1-2; possible D gene TRBD1, 5 bases. Germline V gene data show CDR1 as KGHSH and CDR2 as LQKENI. Trimming left V 6 bases short and J 2 bases short, with 13 bases between. This CDR3 is built from 14 residues. The DNA for the CDR3 is TGTGCCAGCTCGAAGGACACATCGAACTATGGCTACACCTTC. It translates to CASSKDTSNYGYTF.

With regard to this clonotype: A much larger clone sits a single nucleotide away, making a read error possible. The rearrangement uses TRBV30 and TRBJ2-3; D might be TRBD2 (5 bases). The CDR3 is made up of 14 amino acids. Germline V gene lookup returns CDR1 GTSNPN and CDR2 SVGIG (reference sequence). DNA of the CDR3: TGTGCCGGGAGTGTATGGAGTAGCACAGATACGCAGTATTTT. This sequence encodes CAGSVWSSTDTQYF.

At least ten counts were recorded for this clonotype. This sequence joins TRBV2 and TRBJ1-2; TRBD1 is a possible D gene (5 bases). The CDR3 contains 12 residues. CDR1 SNHLY and CDR2 FYNNEI come from the germline V gene. The V gene lost 3 bases and the J gene lost 8 bases, with 10 bases spanning the gap. The CDR3 here is CASSDRVRGYTF. DNA of the CDR3: TGTGCCAGCAGTGACAGGGTACGGGGCTACACCTTC.

This clonotype was detected many times. The chain combines TRBV27 with TRBJ2-1; D tentatively reads TRBD1 or TRBD2 (5 bases each). V was cut by 0 bases and J by 9 bases, with 15 bases left in between. This CDR3 has 15 residues. Germline values: CDR1 MNHEY, CDR2 SMNVEV (reference sequence). CDR3 DNA: TGTGCCAGCAGTTTATCGGGACCCCCGTACGGTGAGCAGTTCTTC. Its protein is CASSLSGPPYGEQFF.

The chain has TRBV10-3 and TRBJ2-7; TRBD1 is a possible D gene (5 bases). The CDR3 sequence is 16 residues long. V gave up 3 bases and J gave up 1 base, with 16 bases separating them. Germline V gives CDR1 ENHRY, CDR2 SYGVKD. The CDR3 spells CAISEQDKGWSYEQYF. The CDR3 nucleotides are TGTGCCATCAGTGAACAGGATAAAGGGTGGTCCTACGAGCAGTACTTC.